A selection of T cell receptor beta chains follows, all from one sample in a study of radiation and T cells in renal cell carcinoma. Clones were read by immunoSEQ multiplex PCR, and TCRdb kept only the in-frame ones, dropping some. The data contain 150,000 or so clones, nearly 90% of them singletons. The sample consisted of blood, taken from a patient whose treatment included radiotherapy and nephrectomy. Source of these receptors: a woman in her fifties or sixties with renal cell carcinoma. Each CDR3 is given without its conserved first and last residue. A D gene is named only where the DNA matches it firmly. The size of a clone is reported for some rows only, either as once, few or many, or as a class for expanded clones.

CDR3aa	v_gene	j_gene	abundance	d_gene
ASSQESSRPQH	TRBV14	TRBJ1-5	.	.
ASSLSGSSGGDTQY	TRBV18	TRBJ2-3	.	.
AISDSGDTQY	TRBV10-3	TRBJ2-3	.	.
ASSQGTSGVYEQY	TRBV4-2	.	.	TRBD2
ASSLAGGAGTDTQY	TRBV5-4	TRBJ2-3	.	TRBD2
ASSEWGKGEGRSGELF	TRBV25-1	TRBJ2-2	.	TRBD2
ASSLDLSSYEQY	TRBV5-1	TRBJ2-7	.	.
ATSRDQRGWHEQY	TRBV15	TRBJ2-7	.	.
ASRGTGTGSYNSPLH	TRBV5-5	TRBJ1-6	.	TRBD1
ASSPMRYQLQETQY	TRBV18	TRBJ2-5	.	.
ASSLAGPQGEAF	TRBV7-9	TRBJ1-1	.	.
ASSRQGTYEQY	TRBV18	TRBJ2-7	.	.
ASSEEGFGTPLH	TRBV2	TRBJ1-6	few	.
ASSAGGGPDTQY	TRBV9	TRBJ2-3	once	.
ASSLRTSGGKNEQF	TRBV5-1	TRBJ2-1	.	TRBD2
ASSSTGQGEKLF	TRBV5-1	TRBJ1-4	.	.
SVPRTSTFYGYT	TRBV29-1	TRBJ1-2	.	.